This TCR beta chain was retrieved from a study of blood T cell repertoires in COVID-19. Libraries were prepared by immunoSEQ multiplex PCR; TCRdb keeps only in-frame clonotypes and omits some of them. The profile covers hundreds of thousands of clones, with about 87% appearing a single time and about 9.8% taken by the ten largest. V gave up 0 bases and J gave up 8 bases, with 5 bases separating them. CDR1 SGHRS and CDR2 YFSETQ come from the germline V gene. This CDR3 spans 11 amino acids. This receptor was identified in a woman younger than 30 who had recovered from COVID-19. V gene TRBV5-1 combines with J gene TRBJ1-2, with a weak D call TRBD1 (5 bases). Material: PBMCs or T cells enriched from blood (not recorded which). As DNA, the CDR3 is TGCGCCAGCAGCTTGGAGGGGGGCTACACCTTC. Its translation: CASSLEGGYTF.